The rows below give T cell receptor beta chains drawn from one sample of a study of T cell responses to AZD1222 COVID-19 vaccine. The table came from immunoSEQ multiplex PCR; TCRdb's copy has only in-frame clones and leaves some out. The profile shows 99,000 or so clones, nearly 90% of them singletons. The input for sequencing was peripheral blood, taken on day 0 of AZD1222 vaccination. Receptors originate from an adult in good health. Both conserved end residues are part of each CDR3. Fields, in order: D gene, clone size, V gene, J gene, CDR3 DNA, CDR3 protein. A D gene is named only where the DNA matches it firmly. Size tells how often a clone was seen (once, few, many) or the class of an expanded clone, and some rows leave it out.

>TRBD2|once|TRBV7-9|TRBJ2-1
TGTGCCAGCAGCCGAGGGGTAGCGGGGGACTACAATGAGCAGTTCTTC
CASSRGVAGDYNEQFF
>TRBD2|NA|TRBV28|TRBJ2-1
TGTGCCAGCAGTTCTCTAGCGGGAGTTAACAATGAGCAGTTCTTC
CASSSLAGVNNEQFF
>NA|NA|TRBV5-1|TRBJ1-1
TGCGCCAGCAGGCTCCAGGTGGAGGACACTGAAGCTTTCTTT
CASRLQVEDTEAFF
>NA|NA|TRBV12-5|TRBJ2-2
TGTGCTAGTGGTTTGGGTCACCGCGGGGAGCTGTTTTTT
CASGLGHRGELFF
>TRBD1|NA|TRBV6-2/TRBV6-3|TRBJ1-2
TGTGCCAGCAGCCTCCTCGGGACAGTAGATGGCTACACCTTC
CASSLLGTVDGYTF
>NA|NA|TRBV19|TRBJ1-2
TGTGCCAGTAGTATCGTGGGGGGTTGGGATGGCTACACCTTC
CASSIVGGWDGYTF
>NA|NA|TRBV6-5|TRBJ2-2
TGTGCCAGCAGTTACGGAGTAGCCGGGGAGCTGTTTTTT
CASSYGVAGELFF
>NA|NA|TRBV4-3|TRBJ1-1
TGCGCCAGCAGCCACACAGGCTACGAGGACACTGAAGCTTTCTTT
CASSHTGYEDTEAFF
>NA|NA|TRBV7-2|TRBJ1-1
TGTGCCAGTCTTCGAGGGGCGTGGGGCACTGAAGCTTTCTTT
CASLRGAWGTEAFF
>TRBD1|NA|TRBV5-4|TRBJ1-4
TGTGCCAGCAGCTCTGGGGTCGGGACAGGGGTGTTTTTT
CASSSGVGTGVFF
>TRBD1|NA|TRBV29-1|TRBJ1-2
TGCAGCGTTGGGACAGGGCCTGGGGGCTACACCTTC
CSVGTGPGGYTF
>TRBD1|once|TRBV6-5|TRBJ2-3
TGTGCCAGCAGTTACGGGACAGGACGCACAGATACGCAGTATTTT
CASSYGTGRTDTQYF
>TRBD1|NA|TRBV6-2/TRBV6-3|TRBJ1-5
TGTGCCAGCAGGCCTATAGTCCGGGACAGGGGGCTGAGCAATCAGCCCCAGCATTTT
CASRPIVRDRGLSNQPQHF
>NA|NA|TRBV19|TRBJ2-1
TGTGCCAGTAGTACCTTTAAGAGCTCCTACAATGAGCAGTTCTTC
CASSTFKSSYNEQFF
>NA|NA|TRBV3-1/TRBV3-2|TRBJ1-2
TGTGCCAGCAGCCCGATCGGAGGCGGGGGTGGCTACACCTTC
CASSPIGGGGGYTF
>NA|NA|TRBV11-2|TRBJ1-2
TGTGCCAGCATCATCCGGACAAGGCCTACCGAATACGCCTTC
CASIIRTRPTEYAF
>TRBD1|NA|TRBV27|TRBJ1-2
TGTGCCAGCAGTTTGACATCGGGACAGGGATATGGCTACACCTTC
CASSLTSGQGYGYTF
>NA|few|TRBV18|TRBJ2-1
TGTGCCAGCTCACGTGTCGGGACCCCCAATGAGCAGTTCTTC
CASSRVGTPNEQFF
>NA|NA|TRBV7-2|TRBJ1-1
TGTGCCAGCAGCTTAGAGGCAGAAGCCGACACTGAAGCTTTCTTT
CASSLEAEADTEAFF
>NA|NA|TRBV14|TRBJ2-7
TGTGCCAGCAGCCCTCGGCGGGGGCCTTACGAGCAGTACTTC
CASSPRRGPYEQYF
>NA|NA|TRBV6-5|TRBJ1-2
TGTGCCAGCAGTTACTCGAAGGGGAACTATGGCTACACCTTC
CASSYSKGNYGYTF
>NA|NA|TRBV2|TRBJ1-3
TGTGCCAGCAGTGAAAGGGCAGACTATGGAAACACCATATATTTT
CASSERADYGNTIYF
>TRBD1|NA|TRBV24-1|TRBJ1-5
TGTGCCACCAGTGACTACAGGGGAGGTGGCAATCAGCCCCAGCATTTT
CATSDYRGGGNQPQHF
>NA|NA|TRBV7-3|TRBJ1-1
TGTGCCAGCAGCCTAGAGGAGGGGATCACTGAAGCTTTCTTT
CASSLEEGITEAFF
>NA|NA|TRBV3-1/TRBV3-2|TRBJ2-7
TGTGCCAGCACCAACTCCTACGAGCAGTACTTC
CASTNSYEQYF
>NA|NA|TRBV5-1|TRBJ1-2
TGCGCCAGCAGCTTGGATCAGGGTGATGGCTATGGCTACACCTTC
CASSLDQGDGYGYTF
>NA|NA|TRBV7-8|TRBJ1-5
TGTGCCAGCAGTGTTGGACGCAATCAGCCCCAGCATTTT
CASSVGRNQPQHF
>NA|NA|TRBV6-5|TRBJ2-2
TGTGCCAGCAGTTACCGGGTAGCCTCCGGGGAGCTGTTTTTT
CASSYRVASGELFF
>TRBD1|few|TRBV7-9|TRBJ1-2
TGTGCCAGCAGCCCGACAGGGTTTTCGGGGTATGGCTACACCTTC
CASSPTGFSGYGYTF
>NA|NA|TRBV19|TRBJ1-1
TGTGCCAGTAGTATCGGTCAGGGGAACACTGAAGCTTTCTTT
CASSIGQGNTEAFF
>NA|NA|TRBV21-1|TRBJ2-5
TGTGCCAGCAGCCCCCAGGGAGCGGGGGAAGAGACCCAGTACTTC
CASSPQGAGEETQYF
>NA|once|TRBV18|TRBJ1-1
TGTGCCAGCTCACCCCAAAGGGGGAACACTGAAGCTTTCTTT
CASSPQRGNTEAFF
>NA|NA|TRBV7-9|TRBJ2-2
TGTGCCAGCAGCTTAGGGTCGGGGGAGCTGTTTTTT
CASSLGSGELFF
>TRBD1|NA|TRBV16|TRBJ1-2
TGTGCCAGCAGCCACCTCATAACGGCAGGGGGAAACTATGGCTACACCTTC
CASSHLITAGGNYGYTF
>NA|NA|TRBV5-5|TRBJ1-2
TGTGCCAGCAGCTTCAGGGGTTGGGATCGCCATCGGTATGGCTACACCTTC
CASSFRGWDRHRYGYTF
>NA|NA|TRBV19|TRBJ2-1
TGTGCCAGTAGTACCCAGTTTGGGAGCTCCTACAATGAGCAGTTCTTC
CASSTQFGSSYNEQFF
>TRBD1|NA|TRBV10-3|TRBJ2-3
TGTGCCATCAGCCAGGGACAGGGCTTCACAGATACGCAGTATTTT
CAISQGQGFTDTQYF
>TRBD2|NA|TRBV5-4|TRBJ2-3
TGTGCCAGCAGCGAAGGAGCGGGAGCGGGCACAGATACGCAGTATTTT
CASSEGAGAGTDTQYF
>NA|few|TRBV29-1|TRBJ1-5
TGCAGCGTTGTAGAGGGCCGCAATCAGCCCCAGCATTTT
CSVVEGRNQPQHF
>NA|NA|TRBV6-4|TRBJ2-6
TGTGCCAGCAGTGACTCGAGTAGTGGGGCCAACGTCCTGACTTTC
CASSDSSSGANVLTF
>NA|NA|TRBV18|TRBJ1-2
TGTGCCAGCTCACCCTCGGAGGTTCCTAACTATGGCTACACCTTC
CASSPSEVPNYGYTF
>TRBD1|NA|TRBV4-3|TRBJ1-2
TGCGCCAGCAGCCCCGAGGGGGGACAGACTAACTATGGCTACACCTTC
CASSPEGGQTNYGYTF
>NA|few|TRBV5-1|TRBJ1-2
TGCGCCAGCAGCTTACGGACAGTCTCCGGGGGCACAGTCGGTGATGGCTACACCTTC
CASSLRTVSGGTVGDGYTF
>NA|NA|TRBV2|TRBJ1-2
TGTGCCAGCAGTGAGGAGGGGACAACTTACTATGGCTACACCTTC
CASSEEGTTYYGYTF
>NA|NA|TRBV7-3|TRBJ2-1
TGTGCCAGCAGCTTAACGTCCGATGAGCAGTTCTTC
CASSLTSDEQFF
>NA|NA|TRBV15|TRBJ1-2
TGTGCCACCAGCACTATACGGACCCGCTATGGCTACACCTTC
CATSTIRTRYGYTF
>NA|NA|TRBV2|TRBJ2-1
TGTGCCAGCAGTGAAGGGGGTAGCGGCTTCTACAATGAGCAGTTCTTC
CASSEGGSGFYNEQFF
>NA|NA|TRBV5-1|TRBJ2-2
TGTGCCAGCAGCTTGGTTGGGGGGCCGAACACCGGGGAGCTGTTTTTT
CASSLVGGPNTGELFF
>NA|NA|TRBV7-9|TRBJ1-1
TGTGCCAGCAGCTCCTCATGGGGTGTGGGTAGGAAAACTGAAGCTTTCTTT
CASSSSWGVGRKTEAFF
>NA|NA|TRBV6-5|TRBJ1-1
TGTGCCAGCAGTTGGGGACCGATGAACACTGAAGCTTTCTTT
CASSWGPMNTEAFF
>NA|NA|TRBV5-5|TRBJ1-4
TGTGCCAGCAGCTTGGTTGCCCCAACGGATGAAAAACTGTTTTTT
CASSLVAPTDEKLFF